The present TCR beta chain was sequenced within a study of T cell clonotyping in hematopoietic cell transplantation. As to this clone: The target antigen is unknown.

The CDR3 spans 16 residues. Germline loops: CDR1 SGDLS, CDR2 YYNGEE. Trimming at V came to 5 bases and at J to 6 bases, leaving 10 bases not matched to a gene. Data came from immunoSEQ multiplex PCR; TCRdb stores just in-frame clones and leaves some out. The table records 2,000 to 2,500 clones, approximately 92% of them present only once. Study-wide results and limits: At the given depth, recipient repertoires were over 95% de novo clonotypes.

The chain is built from TRBV9 and TRBJ2-2; 10 bases fit TRBD2. The material sequenced was peripheral blood mononuclear cells. This sequence originates from a man aged 35 to 55 in good health. Some clones in this sample may be carry-over from other donors' samples. Here the CDR3 DNA reads TGTGCCAGCAGGGTTGAGGAGCGGGGGGGTTCCGGGGAGCTGTTTTTT. Its translation: CASRVEERGGSGELFF.